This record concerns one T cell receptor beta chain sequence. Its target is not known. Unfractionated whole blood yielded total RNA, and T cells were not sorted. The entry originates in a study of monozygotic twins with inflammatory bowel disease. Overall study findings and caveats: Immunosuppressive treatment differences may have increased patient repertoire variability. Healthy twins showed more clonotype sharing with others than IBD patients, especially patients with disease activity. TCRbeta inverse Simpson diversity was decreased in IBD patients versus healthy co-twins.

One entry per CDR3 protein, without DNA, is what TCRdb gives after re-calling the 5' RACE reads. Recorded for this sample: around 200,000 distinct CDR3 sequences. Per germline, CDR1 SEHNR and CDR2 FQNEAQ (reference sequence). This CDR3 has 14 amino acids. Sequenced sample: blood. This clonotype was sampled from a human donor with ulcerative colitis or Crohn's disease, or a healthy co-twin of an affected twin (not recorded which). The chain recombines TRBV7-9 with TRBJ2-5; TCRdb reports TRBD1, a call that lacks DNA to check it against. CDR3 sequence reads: CASSSREYQETQYF.